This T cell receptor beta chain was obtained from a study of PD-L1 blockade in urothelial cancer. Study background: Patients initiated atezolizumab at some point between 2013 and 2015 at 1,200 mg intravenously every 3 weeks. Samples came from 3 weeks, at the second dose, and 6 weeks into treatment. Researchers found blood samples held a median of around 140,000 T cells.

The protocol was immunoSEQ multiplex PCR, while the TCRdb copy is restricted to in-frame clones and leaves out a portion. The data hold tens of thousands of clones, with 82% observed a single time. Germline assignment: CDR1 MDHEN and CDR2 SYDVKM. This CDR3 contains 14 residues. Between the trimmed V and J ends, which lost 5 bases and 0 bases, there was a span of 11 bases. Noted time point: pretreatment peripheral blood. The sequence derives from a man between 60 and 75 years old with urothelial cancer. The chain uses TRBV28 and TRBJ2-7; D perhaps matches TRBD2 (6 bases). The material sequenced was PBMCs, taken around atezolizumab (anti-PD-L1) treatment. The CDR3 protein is CASSQAGPSYEQYF. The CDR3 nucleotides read TGTGCCAGCAGTCAAGCGGGCCCCTCCTACGAGCAGTACTTC. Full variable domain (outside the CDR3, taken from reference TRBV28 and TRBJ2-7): DVKVTQSSRYLVKRTGEKVFLECVQDMDHENMFWYRQDPGLGLRLIYFSYDVKMKEKGDIPEGYSVSREKKERFSLILESASTNQTSMYLCASSQAGPSYEQYFGPGTRLTVT.